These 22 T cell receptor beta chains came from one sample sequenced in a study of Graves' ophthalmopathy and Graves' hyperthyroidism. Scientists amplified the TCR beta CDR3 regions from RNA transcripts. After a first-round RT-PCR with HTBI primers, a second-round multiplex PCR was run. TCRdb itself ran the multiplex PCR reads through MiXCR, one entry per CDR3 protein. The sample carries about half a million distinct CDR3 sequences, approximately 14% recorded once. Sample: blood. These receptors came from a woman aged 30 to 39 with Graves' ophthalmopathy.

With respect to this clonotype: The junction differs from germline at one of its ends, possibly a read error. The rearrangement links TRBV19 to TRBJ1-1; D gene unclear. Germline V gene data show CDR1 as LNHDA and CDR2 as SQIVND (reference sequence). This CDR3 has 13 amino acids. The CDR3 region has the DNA TGTGCCAGCTCTGGACTGGGCGGCACTGATGCTTTCTTT. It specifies CASSGLGGTDAFF.

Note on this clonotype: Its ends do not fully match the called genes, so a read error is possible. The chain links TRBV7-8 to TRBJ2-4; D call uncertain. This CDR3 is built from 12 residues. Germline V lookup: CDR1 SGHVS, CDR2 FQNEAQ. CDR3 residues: CASSHLENVQYF. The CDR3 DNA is TGTGCCAGCAGCCATTTGGAAAACGTTCAGTACTTC.

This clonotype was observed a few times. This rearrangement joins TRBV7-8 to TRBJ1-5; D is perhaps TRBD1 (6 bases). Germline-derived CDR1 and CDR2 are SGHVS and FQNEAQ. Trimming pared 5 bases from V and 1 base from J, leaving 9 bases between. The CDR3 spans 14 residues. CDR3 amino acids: CASSPGTSNQPQHF. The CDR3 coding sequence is TGTGCCAGCAGCCCCGGGACAAGCAATCAGCCCCAGCATTTT. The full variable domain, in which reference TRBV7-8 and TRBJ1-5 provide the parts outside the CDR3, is GAGVSQSPRYKVAKRGQDVALRCDPISGHVSLFWYQQALGQGPEFLTYFQNEAQLDKSGLPSDRFFAERPEGSVSTLKIQRTQQEDSAVYLCASSPGTSNQPQHFGDGTRLSIL.

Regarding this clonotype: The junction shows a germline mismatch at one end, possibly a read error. CDR3 nucleotide sequence: TGTGCCAGCAGCACCTCGGGGGGGGGCTATGGCTACAGCTTC. This translates into CASSTSGGGYGYSF. The chain has TRBV6-1 and TRBJ1-2; a weak D match, TRBD1 (6 bases). Looked up from germline, CDR1 is MNHNS and CDR2 is SASEGT. CDR3 size: 14 residues.

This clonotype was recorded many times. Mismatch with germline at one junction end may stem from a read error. CDR3 bases: TGTGCCGGCAGTTACTCGATGGACACCGGGGAGCTGTTTTTT. Its translation: CAGSYSMDTGELFF. The V call is TRBV6-2 or TRBV6-3, the J call TRBJ2-2; D not certain. The CDR3 is made up of 14 amino acids. Germline CDR1 reads MNHEY; CDR2 reads SVGEGT.

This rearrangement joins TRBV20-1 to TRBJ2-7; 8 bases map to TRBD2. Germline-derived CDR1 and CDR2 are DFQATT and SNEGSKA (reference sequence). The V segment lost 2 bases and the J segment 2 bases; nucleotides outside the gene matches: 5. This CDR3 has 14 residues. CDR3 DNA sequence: TGCAGTGCTAGACAACAGCGGGGGACCTACGAGCAGTACTTC. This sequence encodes CSARQQRGTYEQYF.

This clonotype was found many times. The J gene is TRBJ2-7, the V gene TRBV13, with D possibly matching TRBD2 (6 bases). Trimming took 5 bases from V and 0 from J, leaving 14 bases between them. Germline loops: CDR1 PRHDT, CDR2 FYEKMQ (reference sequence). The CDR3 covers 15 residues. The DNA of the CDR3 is TGTGCCAGCAGCCTGATAGGCGGGGCCTCCTACGAGCAGTACTTC. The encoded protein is CASSLIGGASYEQYF. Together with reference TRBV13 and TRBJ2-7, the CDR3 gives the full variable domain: AAGVIQSPRHLIKEKRETATLKCYPIPRHDTVYWYQQGPGQDPQFLISFYEKMQSDKGSIPDRFSAQQFSDYHSELNMSSLELGDSALYFCASSLIGGASYEQYFGPGTRLTVT.

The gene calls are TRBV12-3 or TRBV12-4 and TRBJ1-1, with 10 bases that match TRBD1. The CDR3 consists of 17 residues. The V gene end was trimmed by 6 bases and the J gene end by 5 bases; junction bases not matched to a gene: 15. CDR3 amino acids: CASSNPGQGIWPTEAFF. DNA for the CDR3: TGTGCCAGCAGCAACCCGGGACAGGGGATTTGGCCGACTGAAGCTTTCTTT.

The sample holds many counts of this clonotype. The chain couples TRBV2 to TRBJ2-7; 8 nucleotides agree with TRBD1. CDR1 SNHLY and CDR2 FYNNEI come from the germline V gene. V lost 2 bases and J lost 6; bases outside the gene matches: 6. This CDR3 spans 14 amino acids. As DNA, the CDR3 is TGTGCCAGCAGTGAATACAGGGGGGTAAGCGAGCAGTACTTC. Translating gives CASSEYRGVSEQYF.

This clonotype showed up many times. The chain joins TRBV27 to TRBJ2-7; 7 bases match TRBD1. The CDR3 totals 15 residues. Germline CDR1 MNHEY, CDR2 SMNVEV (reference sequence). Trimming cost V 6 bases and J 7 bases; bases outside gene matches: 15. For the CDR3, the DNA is TGTGCCAGCAGATGGATAGGGGGCGCCCAAAAGGAGCAGTACTTC. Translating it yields CASRWIGGAQKEQYF.

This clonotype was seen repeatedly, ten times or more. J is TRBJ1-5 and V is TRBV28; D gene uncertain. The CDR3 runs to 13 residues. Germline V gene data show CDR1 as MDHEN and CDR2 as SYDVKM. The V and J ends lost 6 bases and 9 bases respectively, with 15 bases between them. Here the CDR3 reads CASRSPGVGPQHF. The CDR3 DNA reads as TGTGCCAGCAGAAGTCCCGGGGTGGGGCCCCAGCATTTT.

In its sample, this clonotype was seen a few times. The CDR3 region is CASSQGRRQPQHF. In DNA form, the CDR3 reads TGTGCCAGCAGCCAAGGACGGAGGCAGCCCCAGCATTTT. This chain connects TRBV3-1 to TRBJ1-5; D is ambiguous. CDR3 length equals 13 residues. Germline assignment: CDR1 LGHDT and CDR2 YNNKEL (reference sequence). V shed 1 base and J shed 7 bases, with 8 bases lying between them.

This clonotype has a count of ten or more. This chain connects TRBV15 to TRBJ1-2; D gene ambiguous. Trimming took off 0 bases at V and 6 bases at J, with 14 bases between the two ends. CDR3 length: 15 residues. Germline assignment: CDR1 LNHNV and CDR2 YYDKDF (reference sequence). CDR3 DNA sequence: TGTGCCACCAGCAGAGATAGTCCGGGCGCCGATGGCTACACCTTC. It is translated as CATSRDSPGADGYTF.

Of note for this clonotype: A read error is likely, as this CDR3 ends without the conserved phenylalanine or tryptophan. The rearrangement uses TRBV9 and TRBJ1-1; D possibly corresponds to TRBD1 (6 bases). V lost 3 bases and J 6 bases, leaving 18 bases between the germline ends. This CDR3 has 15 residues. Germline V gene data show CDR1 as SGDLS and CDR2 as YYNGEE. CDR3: CASSAPATGSPEAFL. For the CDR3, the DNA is TGTGCCAGCAGCGCCCCCGCGACAGGTAGCCCTGAAGCTTTCCTT.

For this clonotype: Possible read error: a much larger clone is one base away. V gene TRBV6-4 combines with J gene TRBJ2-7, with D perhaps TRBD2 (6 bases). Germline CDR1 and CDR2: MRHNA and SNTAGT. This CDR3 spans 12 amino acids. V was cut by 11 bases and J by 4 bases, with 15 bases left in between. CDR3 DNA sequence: TGTGCCGGCAAGTGGGGGGATTACGAGCAGTACTTC. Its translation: CAGKWGDYEQYF.

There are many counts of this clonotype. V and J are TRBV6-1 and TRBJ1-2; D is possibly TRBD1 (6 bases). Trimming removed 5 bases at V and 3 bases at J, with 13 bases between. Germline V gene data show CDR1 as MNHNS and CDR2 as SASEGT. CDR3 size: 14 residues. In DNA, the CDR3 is TGTGCCAGCAGTAAAAGACAGGATGACTATGGCTACACCTTC. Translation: CASSKRQDDYGYTF.

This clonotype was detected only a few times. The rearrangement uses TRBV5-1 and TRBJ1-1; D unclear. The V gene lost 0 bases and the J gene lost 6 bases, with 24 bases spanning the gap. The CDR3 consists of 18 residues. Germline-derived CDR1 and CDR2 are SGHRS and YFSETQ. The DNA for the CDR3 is TGCGCCAGCAGCTTGGGAAGGCATCGCCAGGCTGGGGAGGCTGAAGCTTTCTTT. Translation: CASSLGRHRQAGEAEAFF.

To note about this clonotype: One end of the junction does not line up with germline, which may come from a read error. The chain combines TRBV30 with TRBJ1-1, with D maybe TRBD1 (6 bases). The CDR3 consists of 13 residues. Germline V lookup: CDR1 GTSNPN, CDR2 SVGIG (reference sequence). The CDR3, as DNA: TGTGCCTGGAGTTATAGGCGGGACACTGAAGCTTACTTT. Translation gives CAWSYRRDTEAYF.

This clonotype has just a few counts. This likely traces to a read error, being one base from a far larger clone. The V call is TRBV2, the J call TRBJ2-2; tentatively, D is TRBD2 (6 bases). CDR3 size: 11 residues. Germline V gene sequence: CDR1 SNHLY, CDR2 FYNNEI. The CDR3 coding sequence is TGTGCCAGCAGTGAGGGCGGGGAGCTGTTGTTT. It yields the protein CASSEGGELLF.

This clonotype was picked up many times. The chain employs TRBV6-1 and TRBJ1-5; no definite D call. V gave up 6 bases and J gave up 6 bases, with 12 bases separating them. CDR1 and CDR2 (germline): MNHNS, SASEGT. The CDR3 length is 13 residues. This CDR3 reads CASRELGSQPQHF. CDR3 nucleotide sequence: TGTGCCAGCAGAGAATTAGGTAGTCAGCCCCAGCATTTT.

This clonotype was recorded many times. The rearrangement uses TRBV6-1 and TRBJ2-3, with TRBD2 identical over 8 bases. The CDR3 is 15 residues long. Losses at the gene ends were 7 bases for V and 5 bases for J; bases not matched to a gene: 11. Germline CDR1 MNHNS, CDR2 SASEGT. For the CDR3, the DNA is TGTGCCAGCACGGTGGTGAGCGGGAGCGGAGATACGCAGTATTTT. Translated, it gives CASTVVSGSGDTQYF.

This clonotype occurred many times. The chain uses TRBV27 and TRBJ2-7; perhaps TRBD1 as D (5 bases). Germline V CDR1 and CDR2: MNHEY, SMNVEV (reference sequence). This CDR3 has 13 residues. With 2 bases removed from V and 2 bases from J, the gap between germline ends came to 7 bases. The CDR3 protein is CASSLRGAYEQYF. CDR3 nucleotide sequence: TGTGCCAGCAGTTTAAGGGGCGCCTACGAGCAGTACTTC.